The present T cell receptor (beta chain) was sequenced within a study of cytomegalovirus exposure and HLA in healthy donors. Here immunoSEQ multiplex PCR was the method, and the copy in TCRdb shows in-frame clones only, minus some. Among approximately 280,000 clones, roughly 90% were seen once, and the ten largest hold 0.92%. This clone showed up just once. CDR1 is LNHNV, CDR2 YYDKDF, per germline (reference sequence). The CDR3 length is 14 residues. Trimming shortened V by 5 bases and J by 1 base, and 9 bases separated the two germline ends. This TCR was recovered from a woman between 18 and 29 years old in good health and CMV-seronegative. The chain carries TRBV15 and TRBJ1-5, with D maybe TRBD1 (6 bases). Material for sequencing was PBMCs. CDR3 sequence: CATSRGQSNQPQHF. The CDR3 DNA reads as TGTGCCACCAGCCGAGGACAGAGCAATCAGCCCCAGCATTTT. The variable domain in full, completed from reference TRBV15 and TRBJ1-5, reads DAMVIQNPRYQVTQFGKPVTLSCSQTLNHNVMYWYQQKSSQAPKLLFHYYDKDFNNEADTPDNFQSRRPNTSFCFLDIRSPGLGDTAMYLCATSRGQSNQPQHFGDGTRLSIL.